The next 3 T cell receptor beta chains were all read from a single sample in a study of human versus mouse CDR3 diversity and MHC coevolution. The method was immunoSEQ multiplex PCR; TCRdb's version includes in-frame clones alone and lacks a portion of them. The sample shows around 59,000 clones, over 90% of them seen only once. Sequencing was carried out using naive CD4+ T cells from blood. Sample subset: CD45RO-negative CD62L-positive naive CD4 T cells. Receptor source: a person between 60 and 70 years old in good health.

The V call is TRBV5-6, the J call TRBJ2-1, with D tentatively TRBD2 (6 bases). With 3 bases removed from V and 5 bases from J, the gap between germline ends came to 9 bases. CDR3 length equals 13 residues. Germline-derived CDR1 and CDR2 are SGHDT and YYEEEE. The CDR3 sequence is CASSSRTNNEQFF. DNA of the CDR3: TGTGCCAGCAGCTCTCGGACTAACAATGAGCAGTTCTTC. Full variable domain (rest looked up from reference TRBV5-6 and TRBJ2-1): DAGVTQSPTHLIKTRGQQVTLRCSPKSGHDTVSWYQQALGQGPQFIFQYYEEEERQRGNFPDRFSGHQFPNYSSELNVNALLLGDSALYLCASSSRTNNEQFFGPGTRLTVL.

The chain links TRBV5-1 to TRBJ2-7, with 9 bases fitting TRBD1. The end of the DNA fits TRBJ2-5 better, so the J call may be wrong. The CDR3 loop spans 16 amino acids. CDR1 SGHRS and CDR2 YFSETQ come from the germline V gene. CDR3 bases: TGCGCCAGCAGCTCCGCGCGGGACAGGGTACAAGAGACCCAGTACTTC. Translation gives CASSSARDRVQETQYF.

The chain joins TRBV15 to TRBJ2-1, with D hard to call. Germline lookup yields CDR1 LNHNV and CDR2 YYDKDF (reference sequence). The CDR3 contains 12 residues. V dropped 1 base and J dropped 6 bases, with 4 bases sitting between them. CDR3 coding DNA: TGTGCCACCAGCAGAGCCCGCAATGAGCAGTTCTTC. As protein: CATSRARNEQFF.